This T cell receptor beta chain was retrieved from a study of early T cells in non-severe SARS-CoV-2 infection. At the level of the study: Chains from this unsorted whole-blood bulk RNA could not be paired.

Attachment of unique molecular identifiers to individual cDNA molecules was performed. Each CDR3 protein is one row after TCRdb ran MiXCR on the 5' RACE reads. The data show around 70,000 distinct CDR3 sequences, around 8.7% seen once. CDR3 size: 12 residues. The germline V gene has CDR1 MNHNS and CDR2 SASEGT. The V end lost 10 bases, the J end lost 2 bases, and 10 bases lay between the germline ends. A word on this clonotype: Its matching antigen is unknown.

Study-level results: VDJdb matching, biased toward anti-spike CD8 responses, missed private and CD4 specificities.

The sample was whole blood. The TCR comes from an adult who was a healthcare worker with PCR-confirmed SARS-CoV-2 infection or an uninfected control (not recorded which). The rearrangement joins TRBV6-1 to TRBJ2-3, with a weak D call TRBD2 (6 bases). The DNA of the CDR3 is TGTGCCAACCGGGACTCCACAGATACGCAGTATTTT. It codes for CANRDSTDTQYF.